The rows below give T cell receptor beta chains drawn from one sample of a study of Graves' ophthalmopathy and Graves' hyperthyroidism. TCRdb re-derived calls from the multiplex PCR reads in MiXCR, one entry per CDR3 protein. This table has hundreds of thousands of distinct CDR3 sequences, about a fifth appearing once. Sequencing was done on a sample of peripheral blood. These receptor sequences come from a woman aged 18-29 years with stable Graves' hyperthyroidism. Some clones in this sample may be carry-over from other donors' samples. CDR3s include the opening cysteine and the closing phenylalanine or tryptophan. D genes are given only for firm matches. Rows give clone size only sometimes, using once, few, many, or a class for an expanded clone.

size,J,D,V,DNA,CDR3
many,TRBJ2-7,-,TRBV19,TGTGCCAGTAGTATCCCCGGGACGGCGACGACGTACGAGCAGTACTTC,CASSIPGTATTYEQYF
few,TRBJ1-1,-,TRBV4-1,TGCGCCAGCAGCCAATCCAAGGGGCAGCGTGAAGCTTTCTTT,CASSQSKGQREAFF
-,TRBJ2-7,TRBD1,TRBV29-1,TGCAGCGTGTCCCGGGACAGGTCCTCCTACGAGCAGTACTTC,CSVSRDRSSYEQYF
many,TRBJ1-1,-,TRBV29-1,TGCAGCGTGGACAGTCCGCGGAACACTGAAGCTTTCTTT,CSVDSPRNTEAFF
-,TRBJ2-7,-,TRBV11-2,TGTGCCAGCAGCTTAGAGGGACTGAGCAGGGGCAGGGATACGAGTCACGAGCAGTACTTC,CASSLEGLSRGRDTSHEQYF
-,TRBJ2-5,-,TRBV6-1,TGTGCCAGCAACCACAGGGGGGGGAAGACCCAGTACTTC,CASNHRGGKTQYF
few,TRBJ2-3,-,TRBV2,TGTGCCAGCAAGACCCTCATGGGGGTAACAGATACGCAGTATTTT,CASKTLMGVTDTQYF
many,TRBJ2-7,-,TRBV6-5,TGTGCCAGCAGCACGAGCCTACTAAACTACGAGCAGTACTTC,CASSTSLLNYEQYF
many,TRBJ2-7,TRBD1,TRBV27,TGTGCCAGCAGTTTAGCTTGGACAGGGGCCTACGAGCAGTACTTC,CASSLAWTGAYEQYF
few,TRBJ1-2,-,TRBV27,TGTGCCAGCAGTAACCGCGGGGGGAGCTATGGCTACACCTTC,CASSNRGGSYGYTF
many,TRBJ2-7,TRBD2,TRBV20-1,TGCAGTGCTAGTGGCGGGAGGTTTGGCGAGCAGTACTTC,CSASGGRFGEQYF
many,TRBJ2-7,TRBD1,TRBV20-1,TGCAGTGCTAGGTCGGACAGGGGTTACTACGAGCAGTACTTC,CSARSDRGYYEQYF
many,TRBJ1-2,-,TRBV6-1,TGTGCCAGCAGCCACAGGGTCTATGGCTACACCTTC,CASSHRVYGYTF
many,TRBJ1-1,TRBD1,TRBV6-5,TGTGCCAGCAAAATGACAGGGGCAGACACTGAAGCTTTCTTT,CASKMTGADTEAFF
many,TRBJ1-1,TRBD1,TRBV27,TGTGCCAGCAGTTTAGAAGCCGACAGGGGCCGGGGCACTGAAGCTTTCTTT,CASSLEADRGRGTEAFF
-,TRBJ1-5,-,TRBV6-1,TGTGCCAGCAGTGGAGGGCTCGGCAATCAGCCCCAGCATTTT,CASSGGLGNQPQHF
many,TRBJ2-5,TRBD2,TRBV5-1,TGCGCCAGCAGCTTGGCCCCAACGCGGGGGAAAGAGACCCAGTACTTC,CASSLAPTRGKETQYF
-,TRBJ1-2,-,TRBV20-1,TGCAGTGCTAGCCGGGACACTTCCCTCTTTGGCTACACCTTC,CSASRDTSLFGYTF
-,TRBJ2-7,TRBD2,TRBV12-3/TRBV12-4,TGTGCCAGCAGTAGGCGGGGACTAGATGTCTTCTACGAGCAGTACTTC,CASSRRGLDVFYEQYF
-,TRBJ2-7,-,TRBV6-5,TGTGCCAGAAGTTCAAACTACGAGCAGTACTTC,CARSSNYEQYF
many,TRBJ1-3,-,TRBV6-1,TGTGCCAGCAGCGACCGCACGAGAGGAAACACCATATATTTT,CASSDRTRGNTIYF
many,TRBJ2-7,TRBD2,TRBV10-3,TGTGCCATCAGCCCGGGACTAGCGGACACCTACGAGCAGTACTTC,CAISPGLADTYEQYF
-,TRBJ1-5,-,TRBV27,TGTGCCAGCAGTCCCATGGGAAATCAGCCCCAGCATTTT,CASSPMGNQPQHF
-,TRBJ2-2,-,TRBV7-3,TGTGCCAGCAGCTGGGGGGATAACACCGGGGAGCTGTTTTTT,CASSWGDNTGELFF
few,TRBJ1-1,-,TRBV6-2/TRBV6-3,TGTGCCAGCAGTACCTCGTTTCCTGAAGCTTTCTTT,CASSTSFPEAFF
many,TRBJ1-1,TRBD1,TRBV5-1,TGCGCCAGCGCCCCTCCGGGACAGGGCACCGTTGGCACTGAAGCTTTCTTT,CASAPPGQGTVGTEAFF
-,TRBJ1-2,-,TRBV5-8,TGTGCCAGCAGCTTGACACAGGGCCTCTATGGCTACACCTTC,CASSLTQGLYGYTF
many,TRBJ2-5,-,TRBV6-1,TGTGCCAGCCTTGACGGACAAGAGACCCAGTACTTC,CASLDGQETQYF
many,TRBJ2-7,TRBD2,TRBV5-4,TGTGCCAGCAGCCTGTGGGGACTAGCGGGGACCTACGAGCAGTACTTC,CASSLWGLAGTYEQYF
many,TRBJ1-5,-,TRBV20-1,TGCAGTGCTAGATCTAGAAGAGCGACCAATCAGCCCCAGCATTTT,CSARSRRATNQPQHF
-,TRBJ2-7,-,TRBV6-1,TGTGCCAGCAGTAGAATCGCCCCCGGGGGCCACTCCTACGAGCAGTACTTC,CASSRIAPGGHSYEQYF
many,TRBJ2-5,-,TRBV29-1,TGCAGCGTTGGTGGGACATCTAAAGAGACCCAGTACTTC,CSVGGTSKETQYF
many,TRBJ1-2,-,TRBV10-3,TGTGCCATCTCTGCTTCAGGGGTCGGCTACACCTTC,CAISASGVGYTF
-,TRBJ1-5,-,TRBV4-1,TGCGCCAGCAGCCCCCTCAGAGGCCCCCCAGGCCAGCCCCAGCATTTT,CASSPLRGPPGQPQHF
many,TRBJ2-4,-,TRBV30,TGTGCCTGGACCAGGGTTGGCAAAAACATTCAGTACTTC,CAWTRVGKNIQYF
-,TRBJ2-7,TRBD1,TRBV28,TGTGCCAGCAGTCTCCAGGGGGAAGCCTACGAGCAGTACTTC,CASSLQGEAYEQYF
few,TRBJ1-2,-,TRBV24-1,TGTGCCACCGGGTCGGTGGACTATGGCTACACCTTC,CATGSVDYGYTF
once,TRBJ1-2,-,TRBV30,TGTGCCAGGAGTGTTCAGGCTGGGTATGGCTACACCTTC,CARSVQAGYGYTF
many,TRBJ2-7,TRBD1,TRBV7-8,TGTGCCAGCAGCCCCCAGGGGGCAACGTCCTACGAGCAGTACTTC,CASSPQGATSYEQYF
many,TRBJ2-4,TRBD1,TRBV6-1,TGTGCCAGCAGTGAAGGGGACAGGAGGGGGAACATTCAGTACTTC,CASSEGDRRGNIQYF
many,TRBJ2-7,TRBD2,TRBV5-1,TGCGCCAGCAGCCCCGATGGGGGGGTCTACGAGCAGTACTTC,CASSPDGGVYEQYF
many,TRBJ2-7,TRBD1,TRBV29-1,TGCAGCGTCGCCGGACAGGGGGCGACCTCCTACGAGCAGTACTTC,CSVAGQGATSYEQYF
many,TRBJ2-2,TRBD2,TRBV5-1,TGCGCCAGCAGCTTCCTAGCGGGAGATACCGGGGAGCTGTTTTTT,CASSFLAGDTGELFF
-,TRBJ1-1,TRBD1,TRBV12-3/TRBV12-4,TGTGCCAGCAGCCCGGGACAGAACTTGAACACTGAAGCTTCCTTT,CASSPGQNLNTEASF
-,TRBJ1-6,-,TRBV6-5,TGTGCCAGCAGTTACCGCTTTGGATCACACCTCCACTTT,CASSYRFGSHLHF
-,TRBJ1-6,-,TRBV3-1,TGTGCCAGCACCACAAGGCAGGGTTCACCCCTCCACTTT,CASTTRQGSPLHF
many,TRBJ2-7,TRBD1,TRBV19,TGTGCCAGCAGTAGACAGGGATACGAGCAGTACTTC,CASSRQGYEQYF
-,TRBJ1-6,-,TRBV12-3/TRBV12-4,TGTGCCAGCAGTTTATACGGCCCGGGGAATTCACCCCTCCACTTT,CASSLYGPGNSPLHF
-,TRBJ2-5,TRBD2,TRBV12-3/TRBV12-4,TGTGCCAGCAGTTCCCGACTAGCGAAGGCGGAGACCCAGTACTTC,CASSSRLAKAETQYF
many,TRBJ1-1,-,TRBV12-3/TRBV12-4,TGTGCCAGCAGTACAGGGACGGTGAACACTGAAGCTTTCTTT,CASSTGTVNTEAFF
few,TRBJ2-5,-,TRBV29-1,TGCAGCGTTGAAAGGGGGATCGAGACCCAGTACTTC,CSVERGIETQYF
many,TRBJ2-7,-,TRBV28,TGTGCCAGCAGTTTAGGGACCCCGTCGGTCAGCGAGCAGTACTTC,CASSLGTPSVSEQYF
-,TRBJ1-5,-,TRBV7-8,TGTGCCAGCAGCTTATATCAAGGGCCCAGTTGGCCCCAGCATTTT,CASSLYQGPSWPQHF
many,TRBJ1-5,-,TRBV12-3/TRBV12-4,TGTGCCAGCACCCTTGCGGGGCAAAGTCAGCCCCAGCATTTT,CASTLAGQSQPQHF
few,TRBJ2-3,-,TRBV2,TGTGCCAGCACCCCTTTGGGGGGCAGCACAGATACGCAGTATTTT,CASTPLGGSTDTQYF
many,TRBJ2-5,TRBD2,TRBV12-3/TRBV12-4,TGTGCCAGCAGTGGTAGCGGGGGGAACGGGGAGACCCAGTACTTC,CASSGSGGNGETQYF
-,TRBJ1-2,-,TRBV18,TGTGCCAGCTCACCAGAGACAGGCGCTAACTATGGCTACACCTTC,CASSPETGANYGYTF